The entry that follows covers one T cell receptor beta chain sequence. The target antigen is unknown. Investigators separated out CD4+ T cells once around nine days of culture had passed. A PCR test confirmed that the person had SARS-CoV-2 infection between March and December 2020. All participants had two doses of either the BNT162b2 or mRNA-1273 vaccine. Sequenced by immunoSEQ multiplex PCR; TCRdb stores in-frame clones only, minus some. The repertoire holds some 46,000 clones, more than 65% seen once, with about 3.7% in the top ten. Between the trimmed V and J ends, which lost 3 bases and 0 bases, there was a span of 11 bases. CDR3 size: 16 residues. The germline V gene encodes CDR1 MNHEY and CDR2 SVGEGT. The data originate from a study of vaccination effects on CD4 cells after COVID-19. Study outcomes and limitations: Late after vaccination, infection- and vaccine-induced clones showed marked clonal contraction.

The gene calls are TRBV6-2 or TRBV6-3 and TRBJ1-4; no clear D gene. The receptor was derived from a human donor who had a prior SARS-CoV-2 infection. This specimen consisted of CD4+ T cells from PBMCs cultured without peptide, obtained after COVID-19 vaccination. This chain's CDR3 is CASSYWQLATNEKLFF. The CDR3 nucleotides read TGTGCCAGCAGTTATTGGCAGCTGGCAACTAATGAAAAACTGTTTTTT.